The 5 T cell receptor beta chains below all came from one sample that was sequenced in a study of beta chain features in type 1 diabetes. Expressed TCRB transcripts were sequenced after all isolated RNA was converted to cDNA. The data were produced by immunoSEQ multiplex PCR, yet TCRdb's version contains in-frame clones alone and is incomplete. This sample has 95,000 to 150,000 clones, with roughly 15% found just once. These receptors' antigens are unknown. Notes on the study in general: In all four CD4+ subsets, TCRB CDR3 length was significantly, moderately reduced in type 1 diabetes.

The sequenced sample consisted of central memory CD4+ T cells from blood. The origin of the receptors is a man aged 30 to 39 with type 1 diabetes.

This clone turned up a few times. The chain has TRBV30 and TRBJ2-1, with D perhaps assigned TRBD1 or TRBD2 (5 bases each). Germline values: CDR1 GTSNPN, CDR2 SVGIG (reference sequence). CDR3 size: 15 residues. With 0 bases removed from V and 7 bases from J, the gap between germline ends came to 16 bases. The CDR3 DNA reads as TGTGCCTGGAGTGTACTAGAGGGGTGGAGGAATGAGCAGTTCTTC. This gives the protein CAWSVLEGWRNEQFF.

This clone came up a few times. This rearrangement joins TRBV18 to TRBJ2-1; 8 bases align to TRBD2. This CDR3 is built from 16 residues. CDR1 and CDR2 (germline): KGHSH, LQKENI. J lost 0 bases, V lost 3 bases, and 4 bases had no gene match. The CDR3 region is CASSPTGTSSYNEQFF. The CDR3 DNA follows: TGTGCCAGCTCACCGACCGGGACTAGCTCCTACAATGAGCAGTTCTTC.

V is TRBV20-1 and J is TRBJ2-3; D gene uncertain. Trimming cost V 7 bases and J 6 bases, with 11 bases left between them. The CDR3 totals 11 residues. The germline V gene has CDR1 DFQATT and CDR2 SNEGSKA (reference sequence). CDR3 nucleotide sequence: TGCAGTGGGTCTAACTGGGATACGCAGTATTTT. This codes for CSGSNWDTQYF.

This clone was picked up many times. The chain joins TRBV7-9 to TRBJ2-1, with D possibly TRBD2 on 6 matching bases. This CDR3 region has 13 residues. Looked up from germline, CDR1 is SEHNR and CDR2 is FQNEAQ (reference sequence). Deletions cut 3 bases from V and 9 bases from J, with 12 bases between. Written as DNA, the CDR3 is TGTGCCAGCAGCTTCGAACAAGCGGGTGAGCAGTTCTTC. Translation: CASSFEQAGEQFF.

This chain links TRBV2 with TRBJ2-1; 8 bases match TRBD1. This CDR3 region has 12 residues. Germline-derived CDR1 and CDR2 are SNHLY and FYNNEI. V was clipped by 5 bases and J by 12 bases; unmatched bases: 6. The CDR3 sequence is CASSSDRAWQFF. The CDR3 DNA reads TGTGCCAGCAGTTCGGACAGGGCTTGGCAGTTCTTC.